This T cell receptor (beta chain) originates from a study of CD8 T cells in Susac syndrome. Germline V CDR1 and CDR2: SQVTM, ANQGSEA. CDR3 length equals 13 residues. V dropped 7 bases and J dropped 6; count of bases not matched to a gene: 11. The authors reverse transcribed about 0.5 to 1 ug RNA with random hexamers. With immunoSEQ multiplex PCR, TCR beta CDR3 was amplified across 54 Vbeta and 13 Jbeta. Via MiXCR, TCRdb re-called the immunoSEQ multiplex PCR reads, giving one row per CDR3 protein. The data contain fewer than 200,000 distinct CDR3 sequences, 85% to 95% of them singletons. TCR beta sequencing covered blood CD8+ and CD4+ T cells. Negative isolation was applied to CD8+ and CD4+ T cells, and FACS enrichment was applied to TEMRA cells.

This chain uses TRBV29-1 with TRBJ1-2; the match to TRBD1 covers 7 bases. The sample consisted of CD4+ T cells from PBMCs. The sequence was collected from a human donor in good health. The CDR3 protein is CSGRTGDHDGYTF. CDR3 sequence (DNA): TGCAGCGGCCGTACAGGGGATCACGATGGCTACACCTTC.